Listed below are T cell receptor beta chains from one sample, sequenced in a study of OX40 agonist ivuxolimab in advanced cancers. Data came from immunoSEQ multiplex PCR; TCRdb stores just in-frame clones and leaves some out. Here the sample spans some 40,000 clones, about 89% being singletons. The specimen comprised CD4+ or CD8+ T cells sorted from blood, sampled in a trial of the OX40 agonist ivuxolimab. The receptors originated from an adult with an advanced solid tumor such as melanoma, head and neck, liver or kidney cancer. Each CDR3 is given with its conserved first and last residue. A D gene is named only where the DNA matches it firmly. Only some rows state a clone size, as once, few, many or a class for expanded clones.

TRBJ2-1 | - | - | TRBV7-8 | TGTGCCAGCAGCTTAGGTAATGAGCAGTTCTTC | CASSLGNEQFF
TRBJ2-1 | TRBD2 | - | TRBV4-1 | TGCGCCAGCAGCCGAACCGGGACTAGCGCGTACAATGAGCAGTTCTTC | CASSRTGTSAYNEQFF
TRBJ2-7 | TRBD1 | - | TRBV5-4 | TGTGCCAGCAGCGGACCGGGACAGGGGGCCTACGAGCAGTACTTC | CASSGPGQGAYEQYF
TRBJ2-3 | TRBD1 | - | TRBV7-9 | TGTGCCAGCAGCGCCCGGACAGGGTACGGCACAGATACGCAGTATTTT | CASSARTGYGTDTQYF
TRBJ2-2 | TRBD2 | - | TRBV29-1 | TGCAGCGTTGATAGCGGGGGCCACGGGAAAGGGGAGCTGTTTTTT | CSVDSGGHGKGELFF
TRBJ2-1 | - | - | TRBV5-1 | TGCGCCAGCAACGAGGGGGGAGGGAGCTCCTACAATGAGCAGTTCTTC | CASNEGGGSSYNEQFF
TRBJ2-7 | TRBD2 | - | TRBV15 | TGTGCCACCAGCAGAGGGGGGACTAGCGGGAGTTACGAGCAGTACTTC | CATSRGGTSGSYEQYF
TRBJ1-2 | - | - | TRBV7-9 | TGTGCCAGCAGCACATGGCTGGACAGCTATGGCTACACCTTC | CASSTWLDSYGYTF
TRBJ1-6 | - | - | TRBV15 | TGTGCCACCAGCAGAGATCTGGGGGCGGTTTCACCCCTCCACTTT | CATSRDLGAVSPLHF
TRBJ2-3 | TRBD1 | few | TRBV6-4 | TGTGCCAGCAGCGGGACAGGGGGCTCAGATACGCAGTATTTT | CASSGTGGSDTQYF
TRBJ2-5 | - | - | TRBV9 | TGTGCCAGCAGCCTAGGGGGGAAAGAGACCCAGTACTTC | CASSLGGKETQYF
TRBJ2-6 | - | - | TRBV10-2 | TGCGCCAGCAGGGCTAGGGCTGCTGGGGCCAACGTCCTGACTTTC | CASRARAAGANVLTF
TRBJ2-3 | TRBD2 | - | TRBV27 | TGTGCCAGCAGTCCACGGACTAGCGGCACAGATACGCAGTATTTT | CASSPRTSGTDTQYF
TRBJ1-2 | TRBD1 | - | TRBV27 | TGTGCCAGCAGTTCCGGTGCCGGGACAGCGGATGGCTACACCTTC | CASSSGAGTADGYTF
TRBJ1-2 | TRBD1 | - | TRBV6-5 | TGTGCCAGCAGTTACTGGGAAACAGGGGGCGACTATGGCTACACCTTC | CASSYWETGGDYGYTF
TRBJ1-5 | TRBD1 | - | TRBV4-1 | TGCGCCAGCAGCCAGAGAATTCCGGGACAGGGAGGTAAGGGCAATCAGCCCCAGCATTTT | CASSQRIPGQGGKGNQPQHF
TRBJ1-5 | - | - | TRBV27 | TGTGCCAGCCGTTGGGGACTGATTAGCAATCAGCCCCAGCATTTT | CASRWGLISNQPQHF
TRBJ2-7 | - | - | TRBV4-2 | TGTGCCAGCAGCCAAGATAAGTACGTCGCGGCGGGGAAGAGCTACGAGCAGTACTTC | CASSQDKYVAAGKSYEQYF
TRBJ2-1 | - | - | TRBV4-1 | TGCGCCAGCAGCCAAGGACCCGACTGGAATGAGCAGTTCTTC | CASSQGPDWNEQFF
TRBJ2-7 | TRBD1 | - | TRBV11-2 | TGTGCCAGCAGTGCTAGACAGGGGGTTTACGAGCAGTACTTC | CASSARQGVYEQYF
TRBJ1-5 | TRBD1 | - | TRBV6-6 | TGTGCCAGCTCCGGGACAGGGGGATGGAATCAGCCCCAGCATTTT | CASSGTGGWNQPQHF
TRBJ2-3 | TRBD2 | - | TRBV2 | TGTGCCAGCAGAGTTAGCGGGGGGAGGCCAGATATGCAGTATTTT | CASRVSGGRPDMQYF
TRBJ2-5 | - | - | TRBV13 | TGTGCCAGCAGCTTACTCCTGGACGCCCAGTACTTC | CASSLLLDAQYF
TRBJ2-7 | - | - | TRBV23-1 | TGCGCCAGCAGAGAGACCCCGTGGGACTTC | CASRETPWDF
TRBJ1-4 | - | - | TRBV2 | TGTGCCAGCAGTGTAAAGGGCGGATATAATGAAAAACTGTTTTTT | CASSVKGGYNEKLFF
TRBJ1-5 | TRBD1 | - | TRBV27 | TGTGCCAGCAGTCCCATGACAGGGCGCAATCAGCCCCAGCATTTT | CASSPMTGRNQPQHF
TRBJ1-1 | - | - | TRBV5-1 | TGCGCCAGCAGCTTGGGAGGGATTTCGAACACTGAAGCTTTCTTT | CASSLGGISNTEAFF
TRBJ2-3 | TRBD2 | - | TRBV7-8 | TGTGCGACTAGCGGGGGGGCGCCACCAGATACGCAGTATTTT | CATSGGAPPDTQYF
TRBJ1-1 | - | - | TRBV6-6 | TGTGCCAGCAGTTATTCGGGAGATGACACTGAAGCTTTCTTT | CASSYSGDDTEAFF